The 31 T cell receptor beta chains reported below all come from one sample, sequenced in a study of T cell responses to AZD1222 COVID-19 vaccine. TCRdb's table, derived via immunoSEQ multiplex PCR, lists solely in-frame clones and lacks some. The profile shows roughly 20,000 clones, approximately 88% of them singletons. The specimen was peripheral blood, collected 28 days after the second AZD1222 dose. The receptors come from an adult who received the AZD1222 COVID-19 vaccine.

The chain recombines TRBV5-1 with TRBJ2-2, with D maybe TRBD2 (5 bases). This CDR3 region has 14 residues. Germline V CDR1 and CDR2: SGHRS, YFSETQ. V lost 0 bases and J lost 6, with 9 bases in between. The CDR3 DNA sequence: TGCGCCAGCAGCTTGGTGGCGGGTTCCGGGGAGCTGTTTTTT. Protein: CASSLVAGSGELFF.

The chain combines TRBV28 with TRBJ1-2; D gene uncertain. Trimming shortened V by 2 bases and J by 8 bases, and 15 bases separated the two germline ends. The CDR3 consists of 14 residues. The germline V gene encodes CDR1 MDHEN and CDR2 SYDVKM. Written as DNA, the CDR3 is TGTGCCAGCAGTTTAGCCCAGTTGGAGGTAGGCTACACCTTC. It is translated as CASSLAQLEVGYTF.

This chain links TRBV9 with TRBJ2-1; TRBD2 is a possible D gene (5 bases). CDR3 length: 16 amino acids. The germline V gene has CDR1 SGDLS and CDR2 YYNGEE. Trimming pared 2 bases from V and 2 bases from J, leaving 14 bases between. CDR3 sequence (DNA): TGTGCCAGCAGCGTCGGGATCACAGCGCCCTACAATGAGCAGTTCTTC. Its translation is CASSVGITAPYNEQFF.

The V and J genes are TRBV5-1 and TRBJ1-1; no clear D gene. The CDR3 spans 14 residues. V lost 0 bases and J 4 bases, leaving 10 bases between the germline ends. Germline-derived CDR1 and CDR2 are SGHRS and YFSETQ. Written as DNA, the CDR3 is TGCGCCAGCAGCTTGGGAGGGTATGGCACTGAAGCTTTCTTT. This translates into CASSLGGYGTEAFF.

The J gene is TRBJ1-5, the V gene TRBV24-1; tentative D call: TRBD1 (6 bases). This CDR3 has 14 residues. Germline V gene lookup returns CDR1 KGHDR and CDR2 SFDVKD. The V and J ends lost 3 bases and 4 bases respectively, with 9 bases between them. The CDR3 DNA sequence: TGTGCCACCAGTGATCACAGGGTAAATCAGCCCCAGCATTTT. It specifies CATSDHRVNQPQHF.

The CDR3 DNA sequence: TGCAGCGCTAAAGGGGTGGGGATGAACACTGAAGCTTTCTTT. As protein: CSAKGVGMNTEAFF. The rearrangement uses TRBV29-1 and TRBJ1-1; weak D call: TRBD1 (5 bases). This CDR3 has 14 amino acids. V lost 7 bases and J lost 0, with 15 bases in between. CDR1 and CDR2 (germline): SQVTM, ANQGSEA.

This clone was detected only a few times. The rearrangement links TRBV6-1 to TRBJ2-7; TRBD1 matches at 9 bases. Trimming at V came to 1 base and at J to 7 bases, leaving 8 bases not matched to a gene. Germline V gene lookup returns CDR1 MNHNS and CDR2 SASEGT. The CDR3 is 15 residues long. The CDR3 reads CASSEGEGQGAEQYF. The CDR3 DNA reads TGTGCCAGCAGTGAAGGTGAGGGACAGGGCGCTGAGCAGTACTTC.

This clone has just one count. The V gene is TRBV19, the J gene TRBJ2-2; tentatively, D is TRBD2 (6 bases). Germline V lookup: CDR1 LNHDA, CDR2 SQIVND (reference sequence). The length of the CDR3 is 15 residues. The CDR3 region is CVKSAGPVVTGELFF. The CDR3 nucleotides read TGTGTCAAATCAGCGGGCCCGGTAGTTACCGGGGAGCTGTTTTTT.

This chain uses TRBV2 with TRBJ2-2; 8 bases are shared with TRBD2. Germline lookup yields CDR1 SNHLY and CDR2 FYNNEI. There are 16 residues in the CDR3. V gave up 5 bases and J gave up 6 bases; unmatched junction bases: 11. CDR3 region: CASSLRGTSVAGELFF. The CDR3, as DNA: TGTGCCAGCAGTCTCCGAGGGACTAGTGTCGCCGGGGAGCTGTTTTTT.

V gene TRBV10-3 combines with J gene TRBJ2-7; 11 positions match TRBD2. The V segment lost 3 bases and the J segment 7 bases; nucleotides outside the gene matches: 8. The CDR3 extends over 15 amino acids. Germline lookup yields CDR1 ENHRY and CDR2 SYGVKD. CDR3 residues: CAISELSSGRWEQYF. The CDR3 DNA reads as TGTGCCATCAGTGAATTGTCTAGCGGGAGGTGGGAGCAGTACTTC.

J is TRBJ2-5 and V is TRBV3-1 (or the pseudogene TRBV3-2); D not resolved. The CDR3 is 15 residues long. V was trimmed by 2 bases and J by 0 bases, leaving 10 bases between them. Germline V lookup: CDR1 LGHDT, CDR2 YNNKEL (reference sequence). The CDR3 protein is CASSQIWSYQETQYF. The CDR3, as DNA: TGTGCCAGCAGCCAAATATGGAGCTACCAAGAGACCCAGTACTTC.

This chain joins TRBV7-2 and TRBJ1-2; TRBD1 is a possible D gene (5 bases). The CDR3 is made up of 15 amino acids. Per the germline V gene, CDR1 is SGHTA and CDR2 is FQGNSA. The V gene lost 2 bases and the J gene lost 2 bases, with 12 bases spanning the gap. In DNA, the CDR3 is TGTGCCAGCAGCTTAACTTTCCAGGGCAACTATGGCTACACCTTC. Protein sequence: CASSLTFQGNYGYTF.

The chain recombines TRBV7-2 with TRBJ2-7; 8 bases fit TRBD2. CDR1 SGHTA and CDR2 FQGNSA come from the germline V gene. CDR3 length equals 15 residues. Losses at the gene ends were 3 bases for V and 6 bases for J; bases not matched to a gene: 10. In DNA form, the CDR3 reads TGTGCCAGCAGCTTCGGACTAGCTCAGATGGGCGAGCAGTACTTC. Translation: CASSFGLAQMGEQYF.

In DNA, the CDR3 is TGTGCCAGCAGGCGGACGGGACAGGTCTACGAGCAGTACTTC. It is translated as CASRRTGQVYEQYF. The J gene is TRBJ2-7, the V gene TRBV6-5; 8 bases are shared with TRBD1. This CDR3 comprises 14 residues. V lost 6 bases and J lost 3; bases outside the gene matches: 7. In germline, CDR1 is MNHEY, CDR2 SVGAGI.

This clone was observed a few times. The gene calls are TRBV19 and TRBJ2-1; D call uncertain. CDR1 is LNHDA, CDR2 SQIVND, per germline (reference sequence). The CDR3 totals 12 residues. The V gene lost 6 bases and the J gene lost 9 bases, with 12 bases spanning the gap. CDR3 nucleotides: TGTGCCAGTAGCCCCACAGCGCGTGAGCAGTTCTTC. Residues: CASSPTAREQFF.

The gene calls are TRBV28 and TRBJ1-4; 8 bases are shared with TRBD1. Germline CDR1 is MDHEN and CDR2 is SYDVKM. Trimming at V came to 3 bases and at J to 7 bases, leaving 7 bases not matched to a gene. This CDR3 has 15 residues. CDR3 sequence reads: CASSFVQGAIEKLFF. CDR3 bases: TGTGCCAGCAGTTTTGTCCAGGGGGCAATTGAAAAACTGTTTTTT.

The CDR3 is CSVEEGGTEAFF. The CDR3 DNA reads TGCAGCGTTGAAGAAGGTGGCACTGAAGCTTTCTTT. V and J are TRBV29-1 and TRBJ1-1; D gene uncertain. V was pared by 0 bases and J by 4 bases, with 6 bases between. CDR3 length equals 12 residues. Germline CDR1 is SQVTM and CDR2 is ANQGSEA.

The chain links TRBV2 to TRBJ1-2, with D possibly matching TRBD1 (5 bases). The CDR3 totals 14 residues. Trimming pared 7 bases from V and 6 bases from J, leaving 18 bases between. Per germline, CDR1 SNHLY and CDR2 FYNNEI. The DNA for the CDR3 is TGTGCCAGCAACACGCAGGGTTTCCTCGATGGCTACACCTTC. Translation gives CASNTQGFLDGYTF. The full variable domain, in which reference TRBV2 and TRBJ1-2 provide the parts outside the CDR3, is EPEVTQTPSHQVTQMGQEVILRCVPISNHLYFYWYRQILGQKVEFLVSFYNNEISEKSEIFDDQFSVERPDGSNFTLKIRSTKLEDSAMYFCASNTQGFLDGYTFGSGTRLTVV.

The genes are TRBV5-1 and TRBJ2-7; D might be TRBD1 or TRBD2, each matching 5 bases. Germline values: CDR1 SGHRS, CDR2 YFSETQ. V lost 0 bases to trimming and J lost 7 bases, with 17 bases between them. The CDR3 totals 15 residues. CDR3 bases: TGCGCCAGCAGCTTGGGACCGGCCTTGAGGGGAGAGCAGTACTTC. It is translated as CASSLGPALRGEQYF.

The chain combines TRBV28 with TRBJ1-4; a weak D match, TRBD1 (6 bases). The CDR3 has 15 residues. V was cut by 7 bases and J by 1 base, with 13 bases left in between. Germline V CDR1 and CDR2: MDHEN, SYDVKM. CDR3: CASTLGGGTNEKLFF. The CDR3, as DNA: TGTGCCAGCACCCTAGGGGGGGGAACTAATGAAAAACTGTTTTTT.

This clone was observed a few times. The chain uses TRBV25-1 and TRBJ2-3; D not resolved. This CDR3 has 12 amino acids. Trimming took off 1 base at V and 3 bases at J, with 2 bases between the two ends. Per germline, CDR1 MGHDK and CDR2 SYGVNS. The CDR3 nucleotides read TGTGCCAGCAGTGAATGGACAGATACGCAGTATTTT. Residues: CASSEWTDTQYF.

The genes are TRBV21-1 and TRBJ1-5; the table names TRBD1, a call not compared with the DNA. TRBV21-1 corresponds to a pseudogene. The CDR3 covers 18 residues. The CDR3 loop reads CASSAHPMTGADNQPQHF. The CDR3 nucleotides read TGTGCCAGCAGCGCGCACCCTATGACAGGGGCAGACAATCAGCCCCAGCATTTT.

The rearrangement joins TRBV21-1 to TRBJ2-1; the table's D call, TRBD2, was not checked against the DNA. TRBV21-1 is deemed a pseudogene. The CDR3 extends over 16 amino acids. Here the CDR3 reads CASSKAGGRALNEQFF. The CDR3 DNA sequence: TGTGCCAGCAGCAAAGCTGGCGGGAGGGCCTTGAATGAGCAGTTCTTC.

The rearrangement uses TRBV5-4 and TRBJ2-7; D might be TRBD1 (6 bases). Per germline, CDR1 SGHNT and CDR2 YYREEE (reference sequence). V lost 4 bases to trimming and J lost 3 bases, with 11 bases between them. The CDR3 is 13 residues long. The CDR3 reads CASSADRSYEQYF. The DNA for the CDR3 is TGTGCCAGCAGCGCCGACAGGAGCTACGAGCAGTACTTC.

The chain combines TRBV4-1 with TRBJ2-1; D is uncertain. The CDR3 has 11 amino acids. Deletions cut 3 bases from V and 7 bases from J, with 4 bases between. CDR1 and CDR2 from the germline V gene are MGHRA and YSYEKL. CDR3 protein: CASSHTNEQFF. The CDR3 region has the DNA TGCGCCAGCAGCCACACTAATGAGCAGTTCTTC.

The J gene is TRBJ2-1, the V gene TRBV14; 7 bases are shared with TRBD1. Trimming at V came to 4 bases and at J to 3 bases, leaving 9 bases not matched to a gene. CDR1 is SGHDN, CDR2 FVKESK, per germline. The CDR3 covers 16 residues. The CDR3 here is CASSLRDRVGYNEQFF. Here the CDR3 DNA reads TGTGCCAGCAGCCTACGTGACAGGGTAGGCTACAATGAGCAGTTCTTC. Complete variable domain (other parts from reference TRBV14 and TRBJ2-1): EAGVTQFPSHSVIEKGQTVTLRCDPISGHDNLYWYRRVMGKEIKFLLHFVKESKQDESGMPNNRFLAERTGGTYSTLKVQPAELEDSGVYFCASSLRDRVGYNEQFFGPGTRLTVL.

V usage is TRBV4-1 and J usage is TRBJ1-6; D is ambiguous. Deletions cut 2 bases from V and 8 bases from J, with 13 bases between. Germline assignment: CDR1 MGHRA and CDR2 YSYEKL. The CDR3 has 15 residues. The CDR3 is CASSQSTDTYSPLHF. In DNA form, the CDR3 reads TGCGCCAGCAGCCAATCGACTGACACATATTCACCCCTCCACTTT.

The chain recombines TRBV4-3 with TRBJ2-7; D remains unclear. The V and J ends lost 0 bases and 4 bases respectively, with 10 bases between them. This CDR3 spans 14 amino acids. Germline V gene sequence: CDR1 LGHNA, CDR2 YSLEER. DNA of the CDR3: TGCGCCAGCAGCCAAGAGGGGTTTACTTACGAGCAGTACTTC. It codes for CASSQEGFTYEQYF.

V gene TRBV11-3 combines with J gene TRBJ2-7; D remains unclear. V was pared by 1 base and J by 3 bases, with 7 bases between. The CDR3 runs to 13 residues. The germline CDR1 and CDR2 sequences are SGHNT and YENEEA. The CDR3, as DNA: TGTGCCAGCAGCTTAGGTTATGGCTACGAGCAGTACTTC. It specifies CASSLGYGYEQYF.

This chain uses TRBV18 with TRBJ1-2; the D gene is possibly TRBD1 (5 bases). This CDR3 has 13 amino acids. The V and J ends lost 3 bases and 8 bases respectively, with 13 bases between them. CDR1 and CDR2 from the germline V gene are KGHSH and LQKENI. The CDR3 sequence: CASSPNRREGYTF. The CDR3 bases are TGTGCCAGCTCACCGAACAGGCGGGAGGGCTACACCTTC.

This clone came up a few times. This rearrangement joins TRBV6-4 to TRBJ2-3; TRBD2 aligns across 10 bases. Losses at the gene ends were 5 bases for V and 1 base for J; bases not matched to a gene: 3. The germline V gene has CDR1 MRHNA and CDR2 SNTAGT. This CDR3 has 15 residues. The CDR3 protein is CASSLLAGGTDTQYF. In DNA, the CDR3 is TGTGCCAGCAGTTTGCTAGCGGGGGGCACAGATACGCAGTATTTT.